The sequence of this TCR beta chain was determined in a study of control samples from healthy donors and cancer patients. Sequencing was performed with immunoSEQ multiplex PCR; in TCRdb, only in-frame clones are kept and a portion is missing. This sample has 170,000 or so clones, with just under 95% found just once. This CDR3 is 15 amino acids long. Germline V gene sequence: CDR1 SGHDT, CDR2 YYEEEE. V lost 5 bases to trimming and J lost 2 bases, with 16 bases between them. The sample comprised blood. The V gene is TRBV5-6, the J gene TRBJ1-2; a possible D gene is TRBD1 (5 bases). The TCR originated in a man younger than 30 in good health. As DNA, the CDR3 is TGTGCCAGCAGTCGGACCGGAGGGGTAAACTATGGCTACACCTTC. Its translation is CASSRTGGVNYGYTF. Full variable domain (missing parts from reference TRBV5-6 and TRBJ1-2): DAGVTQSPTHLIKTRGQQVTLRCSPKSGHDTVSWYQQALGQGPQFIFQYYEEEERQRGNFPDRFSGHQFPNYSSELNVNALLLGDSALYLCASSRTGGVNYGYTFGSGTRLTVV.